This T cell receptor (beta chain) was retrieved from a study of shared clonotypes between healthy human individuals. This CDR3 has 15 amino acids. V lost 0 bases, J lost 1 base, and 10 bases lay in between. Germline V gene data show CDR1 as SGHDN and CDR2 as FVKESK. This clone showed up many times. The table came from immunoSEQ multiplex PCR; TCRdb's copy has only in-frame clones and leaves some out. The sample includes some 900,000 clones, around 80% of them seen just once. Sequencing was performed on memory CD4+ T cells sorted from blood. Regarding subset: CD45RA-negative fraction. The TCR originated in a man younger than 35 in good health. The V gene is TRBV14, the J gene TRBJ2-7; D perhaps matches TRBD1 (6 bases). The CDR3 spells CASSQEYDRSYEQYF. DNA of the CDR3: TGTGCCAGCAGCCAAGAATATGACAGGTCCTACGAGCAGTACTTC.